The 22 T cell receptor beta chains below come from one sample, sequenced in a study of T cell repertoires in cytomegalovirus infection (dated by TCRdb to the late 2010s). No antigens are known for them. The treatment or condition label, as the study defines it: in vitro stimulation with specific CMV peptide epitopes to enrich CMV-specific T cells. The sequencer was an Illumina HiSeq 1500. TCRdb reran the public reads through fastp at Q25 and MiXCR, keeping productive beta chains. Rows are unified per CDR3 protein, each entry keeping the most common DNA and genes. Counted in this sample were 750,000 to 900,000 distinct CDR3 sequences; around 29% of them appeared once. Clones ranked in the top ten supply about 12% of the sample. Sequenced here: cultured CD8+ T cells from PBMCs, sampled from culture after CMV antigen stimulation. These receptors were taken from a human donor in good health (CMV status not recorded). Some clones in this sample may be carry-over from other donors' samples.

A few counts support this clonotype. The chain carries TRBV2 and TRBJ1-2; no definite D call. Germline assignment: CDR1 SNHLY and CDR2 FYNNEI. The V end lost 5 bases, the J end lost 2 bases, and 9 bases lay between the germline ends. This CDR3 has 13 amino acids. This CDR3 reads CASSRPVNYGYTF. The CDR3 coding sequence is TGTGCCAGCAGTCGCCCCGTGAACTATGGCTACACCTTC.

The gene calls are TRBV28 and TRBJ1-6; D is unresolved. Deletions cut 6 bases from V and 8 bases from J, with 14 bases between. CDR1 is MDHEN and CDR2 is SYDVKM in the germline V gene. CDR3 length: 14 residues. The CDR3 DNA reads as TGTGCCAGCAGATGGGAGGGTGATTATTCACCCCTCCACTTT. As protein: CASRWEGDYSPLHF.

This clonotype came up a few times. The chain links TRBV7-8 to TRBJ2-5; 10 bases line up with TRBD1. The CDR3 runs to 18 residues. J lost 3 bases, V lost 1 base, and 11 bases had no gene match. Germline V lookup: CDR1 SGHVS, CDR2 FQNEAQ. CDR3 sequence reads: CASSLGEGTGVFEETQYF. DNA of the CDR3: TGTGCCAGCAGCTTAGGGGAAGGGACAGGGGTTTTTGAAGAGACCCAGTACTTC.

V and J are TRBV27 and TRBJ2-2; no reliable D call. The CDR3 sequence is 12 residues long. Germline V CDR1 and CDR2: MNHEY, SMNVEV (reference sequence). Trimming pared 6 bases from V and 5 bases from J, leaving 7 bases between. CDR3 in amino acids: CASRTVTGELFF. DNA for the CDR3: TGTGCCAGCAGGACTGTTACCGGGGAGCTGTTTTTT.

This clonotype occurred a few times. This chain uses TRBV28 with TRBJ2-1; possibly TRBD1 for D (6 bases). Germline CDR1 MDHEN, CDR2 SYDVKM. Trimming took off 8 bases at V and 7 bases at J, with 21 bases between the two ends. CDR3 length: 15 amino acids. The CDR3: CASRLDRMRINEQFF. The DNA of the CDR3 is TGTGCCAGCCGTCTAGACAGGATGAGAATAAATGAGCAGTTCTTC.

In its sample, this clonotype was seen a few times. The chain recombines TRBV5-6 with TRBJ2-7; 8 nucleotides line up with TRBD2. The V and J ends lost 4 bases and 4 bases, in that order; junction bases with no gene match: 10. Germline values: CDR1 SGHDT, CDR2 YYEEEE. The CDR3 totals 15 residues. CDR3 in DNA: TGTGCCAGCAGCCTCGCGGGCGGGGGGATTTACGAGCAGTACTTC. Its translation: CASSLAGGGIYEQYF.

This clonotype was counted at least ten times. J is TRBJ1-1 and V is TRBV7-6; TRBD1 is a possible D gene (6 bases). The CDR3 loop spans 13 amino acids. Germline CDR1 reads SGHVS; CDR2 reads FNYEAQ. V was shortened by 1 base and J by 3 bases, with 6 bases between the two germline ends. DNA for the CDR3: TGTGCCAGCAGCTTAGAGGGGGACACTGAAGCTTTCTTT. This codes for CASSLEGDTEAFF.

This rearrangement joins TRBV12-3 or TRBV12-4 to TRBJ2-1, with a weak D call TRBD2 (5 bases). The ends were cut back, 7 bases at V and 10 bases at J, with 14 bases in the middle. The CDR3 spans 12 residues. Written as DNA, the CDR3 is TGTGCCAGCACCTATAGCGTTTTCGAGCAGTTCTTC. Protein sequence: CASTYSVFEQFF.

At least ten counts were recorded for this clonotype. The chain links TRBV2 to TRBJ1-2, with D hard to call. The CDR3 length is 12 residues. Germline V CDR1 and CDR2: SNHLY, FYNNEI. V shed 7 bases and J shed 1 base, with 7 bases lying between them. This chain's CDR3 is CASIANNYGYTF. CDR3 DNA sequence: TGTGCCAGCATCGCCAATAACTATGGCTACACCTTC.

The chain combines TRBV7-2 with TRBJ2-1; 12 positions match TRBD1. V shed 5 bases and J 0 bases; nucleotides not matched to a gene: 14. The CDR3 extends over 20 amino acids. CDR1 and CDR2 (germline): SGHTA, FQGNSA. Here the CDR3 reads CASSPTGTGGFPSSYNEQFF. Written as DNA, the CDR3 is TGTGCCAGCAGCCCCACCGGGACAGGGGGCTTCCCCAGCTCCTACAATGAGCAGTTCTTC.

The rearrangement links TRBV7-9 to TRBJ2-2; D gene ambiguous. Between the trimmed V and J ends, which lost 10 bases and 3 bases, there was a span of 6 bases. Germline-derived CDR1 and CDR2 are SEHNR and FQNEAQ (reference sequence). The CDR3 length is 11 residues. CDR3 sequence: CAIPYTGELFF. The CDR3 nucleotides are TGTGCCATTCCCTACACCGGGGAGCTGTTTTTT.

This clonotype came up once. This chain connects TRBV10-3 to TRBJ2-3; D may match TRBD1 or TRBD2 (5 bases each). The germline V gene encodes CDR1 ENHRY and CDR2 SYGVKD. The CDR3 has 14 residues. The ends were cut back, 5 bases at V and 1 base at J, with 10 bases in the middle. The CDR3 sequence is CAISYRDGTDTQYF. DNA for the CDR3: TGTGCCATCAGTTATCGGGACGGCACAGATACGCAGTATTTT.

The chain carries TRBV6-1 and TRBJ2-1, with 7 bases aligning to TRBD1. The V and J ends lost 5 bases and 4 bases, in that order; junction bases with no gene match: 8. The CDR3 spans 15 residues. In germline, CDR1 is MNHNS, CDR2 SASEGT. This chain's CDR3 is CASSYGPGGYNEQFF. The CDR3 DNA reads TGTGCCAGCAGTTACGGTCCAGGGGGATACAATGAGCAGTTCTTC.

This clonotype rates as medium-sized. This sequence joins TRBV7-8 and TRBJ2-7, with 7 bases fitting TRBD1. Germline V gives CDR1 SGHVS, CDR2 FQNEAQ. This CDR3 has 15 residues. V was clipped by 5 bases and J by 2 bases; unmatched bases: 9. The CDR3 nucleotides read TGTGCCAGCAGCCAACCCCCCGGGACAGCCTACGAGCAGTACTTC. Protein: CASSQPPGTAYEQYF.

This clonotype showed up many times. This chain joins TRBV7-2 and TRBJ1-1, with TRBD1 matching over 8 bases. The CDR3 length is 15 residues. Per the germline V gene, CDR1 is SGHTA and CDR2 is FQGNSA. Trimming cost V 5 bases and J 3 bases; bases outside gene matches: 8. The CDR3 DNA follows: TGTGCCAGCAGCGAGGAGGACAGGGTAGACACTGAAGCTTTCTTT. Its translation: CASSEEDRVDTEAFF.

This clonotype was picked up many times. The V and J genes are TRBV7-6 and TRBJ2-3, with D unclear. CDR1 is SGHVS and CDR2 is FNYEAQ in the germline V gene. This CDR3 contains 14 residues. Trimming stripped 2 bases from V and 0 bases from J, with 6 bases between. The CDR3 loop reads CASSLWPSTDTQYF. The CDR3 DNA reads TGTGCCAGCAGCTTATGGCCTAGCACAGATACGCAGTATTTT.

This chain connects TRBV9 to TRBJ2-5; unclear D gene. The ends were cut back, 0 bases at V and 0 bases at J, with 6 bases in the middle. The CDR3 has 14 amino acids. From germline, CDR1 is SGDLS and CDR2 YYNGEE. The CDR3 DNA follows: TGTGCCAGCAGCGTAGGAGAAAACCAAGAGACCCAGTACTTC. Protein product: CASSVGENQETQYF. Full variable domain (remainder filled in from reference TRBV9 and TRBJ2-5): DSGVTQTPKHLITATGQRVTLRCSPRSGDLSVYWYQQSLDQGLQFLIQYYNGEERAKGNILERFSAQQFPDLHSELNLSSLELGDSALYFCASSVGENQETQYFGPGTRLLVL.

The rearrangement uses TRBV7-9 and TRBJ1-6; D call uncertain. V was cut by 1 base and J by 3 bases, with 16 bases left in between. CDR1 and CDR2 (germline): SEHNR, FQNEAQ (reference sequence). CDR3 size: 18 residues. CDR3 protein: CASSLGSPVSNYNSPLHF. For the CDR3, the DNA is TGTGCCAGCAGCTTAGGGTCGCCTGTCTCCAACTATAATTCACCCCTCCACTTT.

This clonotype was detected many times. The V call is TRBV12-3 or TRBV12-4, the J call TRBJ1-5; D unresolved. The CDR3 is 13 amino acids. V shed 4 bases and J shed 7 bases, with 11 bases lying between them. The CDR3 DNA follows: TGTGCCAGCAGTTCTGGTAGGATCCAGCCCCAGCATTTT. Its translation: CASSSGRIQPQHF.

The V call is TRBV6-1, the J call TRBJ2-1; maybe TRBD1 (5 bases). The germline V gene has CDR1 MNHNS and CDR2 SASEGT. This CDR3 is built from 14 residues. The germline V and J ends were trimmed by 2 bases and 5 bases, with 10 bases remaining between them. In DNA, the CDR3 is TGTGCCAGCAGTGAATTCGGCAGGGACAATGAGCAGTTCTTC. It specifies CASSEFGRDNEQFF.

V usage is TRBV24-1 and J usage is TRBJ2-7; D is uncertain. The CDR3 covers 15 residues. Germline V gene sequence: CDR1 KGHDR, CDR2 SFDVKD. Deletions cut 0 bases from V and 0 bases from J, with 8 bases between. The CDR3 region has the DNA TGTGCCACCAGTGATTTGCGCAGGCGCTCCTACGAGCAGTACTTC. It is translated as CATSDLRRRSYEQYF.

This clonotype was counted at least ten times. The chain recombines TRBV12-3 or TRBV12-4 with TRBJ1-1; D not resolved. V was trimmed by 4 bases and J by 3 bases, leaving 6 bases between them. CDR3 length: 12 amino acids. The CDR3 DNA reads TGTGCCAGCAGTTGGCGGGACACTGAAGCTTTCTTT. This codes for CASSWRDTEAFF.